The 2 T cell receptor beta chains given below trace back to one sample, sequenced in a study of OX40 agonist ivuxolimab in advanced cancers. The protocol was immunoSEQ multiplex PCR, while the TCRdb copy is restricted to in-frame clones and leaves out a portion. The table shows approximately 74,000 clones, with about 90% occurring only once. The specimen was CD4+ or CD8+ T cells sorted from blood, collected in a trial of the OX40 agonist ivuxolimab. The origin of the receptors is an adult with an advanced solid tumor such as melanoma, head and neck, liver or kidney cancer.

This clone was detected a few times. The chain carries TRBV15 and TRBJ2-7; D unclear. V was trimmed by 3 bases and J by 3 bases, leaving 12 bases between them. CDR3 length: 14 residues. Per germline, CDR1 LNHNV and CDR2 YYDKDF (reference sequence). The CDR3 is CATSRNRYSYEQYF. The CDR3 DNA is TGTGCCACCAGCAGGAATCGATACAGCTACGAGCAGTACTTC.

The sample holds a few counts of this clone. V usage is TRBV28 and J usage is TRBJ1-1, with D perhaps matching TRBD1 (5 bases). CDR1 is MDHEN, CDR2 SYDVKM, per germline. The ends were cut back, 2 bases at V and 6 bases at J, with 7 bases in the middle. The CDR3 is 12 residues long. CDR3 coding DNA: TGTGCCAGCAGTTTAGGGGGAGCTGAAGCTTTCTTT. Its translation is CASSLGGAEAFF.